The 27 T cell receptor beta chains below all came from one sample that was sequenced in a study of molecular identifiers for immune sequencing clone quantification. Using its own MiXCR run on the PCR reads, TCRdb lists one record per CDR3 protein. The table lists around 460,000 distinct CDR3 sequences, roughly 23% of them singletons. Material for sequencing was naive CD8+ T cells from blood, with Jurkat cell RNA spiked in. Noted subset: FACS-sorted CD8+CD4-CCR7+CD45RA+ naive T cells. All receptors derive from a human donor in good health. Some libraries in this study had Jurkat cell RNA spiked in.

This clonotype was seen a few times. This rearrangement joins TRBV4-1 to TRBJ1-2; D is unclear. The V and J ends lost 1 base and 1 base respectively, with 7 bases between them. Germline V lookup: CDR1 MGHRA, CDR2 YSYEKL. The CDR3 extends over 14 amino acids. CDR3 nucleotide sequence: TGCGCCAGCAGCCAAGGGAACAATAACTATGGCTACACCTTC. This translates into CASSQGNNNYGYTF.

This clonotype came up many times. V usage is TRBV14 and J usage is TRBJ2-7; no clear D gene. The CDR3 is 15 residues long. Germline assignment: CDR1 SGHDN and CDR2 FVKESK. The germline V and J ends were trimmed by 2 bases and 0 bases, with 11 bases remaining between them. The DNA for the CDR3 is TGTGCCAGCAGCCAATCCCAGGCCAGCTCCTACGAGCAGTACTTC. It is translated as CASSQSQASSYEQYF.

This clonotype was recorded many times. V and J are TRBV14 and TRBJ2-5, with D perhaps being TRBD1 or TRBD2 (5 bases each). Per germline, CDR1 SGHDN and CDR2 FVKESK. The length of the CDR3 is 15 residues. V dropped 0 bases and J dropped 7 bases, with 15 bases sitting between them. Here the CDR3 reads CASSQDTGTMVTQYF. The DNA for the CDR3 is TGTGCCAGCAGCCAAGATACCGGGACCATGGTGACCCAGTACTTC.

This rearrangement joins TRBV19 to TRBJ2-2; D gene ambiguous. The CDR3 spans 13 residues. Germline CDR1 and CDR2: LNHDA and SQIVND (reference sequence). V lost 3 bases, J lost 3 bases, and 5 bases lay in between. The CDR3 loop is CASSILDTGELFF. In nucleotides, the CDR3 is TGTGCCAGTAGTATTCTCGACACCGGGGAGCTGTTTTTT.

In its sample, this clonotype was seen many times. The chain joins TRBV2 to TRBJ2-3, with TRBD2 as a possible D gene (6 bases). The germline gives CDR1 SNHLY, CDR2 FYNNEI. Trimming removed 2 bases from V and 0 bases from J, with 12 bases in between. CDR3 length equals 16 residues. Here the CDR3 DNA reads TGTGCCAGCAGTGAAAGTAGCGGACCTAGCACAGATACGCAGTATTTT. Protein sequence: CASSESSGPSTDTQYF.

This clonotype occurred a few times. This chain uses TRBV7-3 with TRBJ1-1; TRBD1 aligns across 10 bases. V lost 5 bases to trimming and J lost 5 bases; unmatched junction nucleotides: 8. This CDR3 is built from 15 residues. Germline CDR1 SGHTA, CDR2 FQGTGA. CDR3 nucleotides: TGTGCCAGCAGCCTAGGACAGGGGGTTGGTACTGAAGCTTTCTTT. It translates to CASSLGQGVGTEAFF.

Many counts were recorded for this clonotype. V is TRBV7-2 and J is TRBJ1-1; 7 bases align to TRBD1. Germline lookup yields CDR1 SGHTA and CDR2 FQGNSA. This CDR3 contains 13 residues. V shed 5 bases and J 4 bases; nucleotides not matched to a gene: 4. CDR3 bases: TGTGCCAGCAGCACTGACAGGGCCACTGAAGCTTTCTTT. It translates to CASSTDRATEAFF.

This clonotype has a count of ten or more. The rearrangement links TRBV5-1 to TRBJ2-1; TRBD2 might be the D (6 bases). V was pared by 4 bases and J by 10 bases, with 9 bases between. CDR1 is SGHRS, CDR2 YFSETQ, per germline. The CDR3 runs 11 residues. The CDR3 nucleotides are TGCGCCAGCAGCGCTGGACTAGAGCAGTTCTTC. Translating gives CASSAGLEQFF. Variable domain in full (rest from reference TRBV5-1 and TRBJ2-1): KAGVTQTPRYLIKTRGQQVTLSCSPISGHRSVSWYQQTPGQGLQFLFEYFSETQRNKGNFPGRFSGRQFSNSRSEMNVSTLELGDSALYLCASSAGLEQFFGPGTRLTVL.

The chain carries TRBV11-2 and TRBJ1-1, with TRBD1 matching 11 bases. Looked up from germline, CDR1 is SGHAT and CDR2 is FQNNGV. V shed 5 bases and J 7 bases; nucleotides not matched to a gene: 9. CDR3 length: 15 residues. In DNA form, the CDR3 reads TGTGCCAGCAGCCTGGGGACAGGGGGGTTTGATGAAGCTTTCTTT. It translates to CASSLGTGGFDEAFF.

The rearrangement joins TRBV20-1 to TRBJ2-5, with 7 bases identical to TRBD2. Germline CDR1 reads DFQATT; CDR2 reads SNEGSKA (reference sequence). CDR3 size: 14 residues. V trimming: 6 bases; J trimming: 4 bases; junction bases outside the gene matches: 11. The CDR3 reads CSAHGGGGPETQYF. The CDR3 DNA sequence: TGCAGTGCCCACGGTGGGGGAGGGCCAGAGACCCAGTACTTC.

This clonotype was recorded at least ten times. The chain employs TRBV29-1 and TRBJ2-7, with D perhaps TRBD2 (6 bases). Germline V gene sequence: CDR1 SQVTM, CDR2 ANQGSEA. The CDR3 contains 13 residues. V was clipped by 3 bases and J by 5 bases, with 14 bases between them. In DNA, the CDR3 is TGCAGCGTTGACCCGGGAGATACCGACGAGCAGTACTTC. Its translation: CSVDPGDTDEQYF.

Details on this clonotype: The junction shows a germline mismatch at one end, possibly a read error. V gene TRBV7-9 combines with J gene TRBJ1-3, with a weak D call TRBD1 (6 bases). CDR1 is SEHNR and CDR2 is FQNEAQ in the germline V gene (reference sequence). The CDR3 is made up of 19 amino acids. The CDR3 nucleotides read TGTGCCAGCAGCACCCCCCCGTCCCGGGACATTTCCTCTGGAAACACCTTATATTTT. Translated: CASSTPPSRDISSGNTLYF.

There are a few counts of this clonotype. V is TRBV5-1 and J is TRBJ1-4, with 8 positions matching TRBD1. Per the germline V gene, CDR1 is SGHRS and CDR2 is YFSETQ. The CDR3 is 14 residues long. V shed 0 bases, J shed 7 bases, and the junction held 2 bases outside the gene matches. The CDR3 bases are TGCGCCAGCAGCTTGGGACAGGGGACTGAAAAACTGTTTTTT. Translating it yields CASSLGQGTEKLFF. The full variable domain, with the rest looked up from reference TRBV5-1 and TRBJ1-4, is KAGVTQTPRYLIKTRGQQVTLSCSPISGHRSVSWYQQTPGQGLQFLFEYFSETQRNKGNFPGRFSGRQFSNSRSEMNVSTLELGDSALYLCASSLGQGTEKLFFGSGTQLSVL.

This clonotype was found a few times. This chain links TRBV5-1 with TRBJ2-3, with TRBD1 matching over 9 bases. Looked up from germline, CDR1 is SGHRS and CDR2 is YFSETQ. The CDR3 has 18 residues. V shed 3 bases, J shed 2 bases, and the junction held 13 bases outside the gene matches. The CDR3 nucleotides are TGCGCCAGCAGCTCTAGTGAGACAGGGGGAATAACCACAGATACGCAGTATTTT. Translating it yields CASSSSETGGITTDTQYF.

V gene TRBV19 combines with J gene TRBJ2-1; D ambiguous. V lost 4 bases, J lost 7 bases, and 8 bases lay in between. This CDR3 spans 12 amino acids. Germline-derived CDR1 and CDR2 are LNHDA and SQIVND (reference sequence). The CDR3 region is CASSTPGNEQFF. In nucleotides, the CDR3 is TGTGCCAGTAGTACCCCCGGAAATGAGCAGTTCTTC. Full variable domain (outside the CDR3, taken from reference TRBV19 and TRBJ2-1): DGGITQSPKYLFRKEGQNVTLSCEQNLNHDAMYWYRQDPGQGLRLIYYSQIVNDFQKGDIAEGYSVSREKKESFPLTVTSAQKNPTAFYLCASSTPGNEQFFGPGTRLTVL.

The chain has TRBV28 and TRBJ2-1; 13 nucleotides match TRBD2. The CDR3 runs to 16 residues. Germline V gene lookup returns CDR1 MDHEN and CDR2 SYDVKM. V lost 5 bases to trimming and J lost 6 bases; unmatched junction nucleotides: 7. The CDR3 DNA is TGTGCCAGCAGTCGAGTGGGACTAGCGGGACGCAATGAGCAGTTCTTC. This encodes CASSRVGLAGRNEQFF.

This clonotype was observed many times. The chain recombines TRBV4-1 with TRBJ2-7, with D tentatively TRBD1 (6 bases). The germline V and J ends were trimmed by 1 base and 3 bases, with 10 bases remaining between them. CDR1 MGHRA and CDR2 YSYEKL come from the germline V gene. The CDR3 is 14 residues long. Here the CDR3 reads CASSQVRTDYEQYF. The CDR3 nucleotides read TGCGCCAGCAGCCAAGTGCGGACAGACTACGAGCAGTACTTC.

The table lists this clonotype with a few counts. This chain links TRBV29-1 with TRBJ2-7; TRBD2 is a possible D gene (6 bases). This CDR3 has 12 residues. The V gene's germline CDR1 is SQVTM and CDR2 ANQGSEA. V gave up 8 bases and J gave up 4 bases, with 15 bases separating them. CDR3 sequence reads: CSTTGEDYEQYF. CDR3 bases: TGCAGCACCACCGGGGAGGATTACGAGCAGTACTTC.

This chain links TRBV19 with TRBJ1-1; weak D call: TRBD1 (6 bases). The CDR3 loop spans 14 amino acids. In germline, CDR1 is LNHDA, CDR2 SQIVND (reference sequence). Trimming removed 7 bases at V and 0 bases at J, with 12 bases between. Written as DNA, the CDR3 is TGTGCCAGTAACCCAGGGGTTATGAACACTGAAGCTTTCTTT. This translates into CASNPGVMNTEAFF.

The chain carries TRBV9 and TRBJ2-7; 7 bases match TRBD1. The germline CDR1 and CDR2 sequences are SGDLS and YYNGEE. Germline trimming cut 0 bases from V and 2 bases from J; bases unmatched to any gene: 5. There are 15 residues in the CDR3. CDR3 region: CASSVVAGGTYEQYF. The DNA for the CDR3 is TGTGCCAGCAGCGTAGTGGCAGGGGGAACCTACGAGCAGTACTTC.

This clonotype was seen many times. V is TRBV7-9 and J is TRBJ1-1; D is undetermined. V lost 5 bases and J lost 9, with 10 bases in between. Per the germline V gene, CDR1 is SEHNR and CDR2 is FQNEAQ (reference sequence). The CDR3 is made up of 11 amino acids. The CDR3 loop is CASSTSEQAFF. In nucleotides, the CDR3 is TGTGCCAGCAGCACGAGCGAACAAGCTTTCTTT.

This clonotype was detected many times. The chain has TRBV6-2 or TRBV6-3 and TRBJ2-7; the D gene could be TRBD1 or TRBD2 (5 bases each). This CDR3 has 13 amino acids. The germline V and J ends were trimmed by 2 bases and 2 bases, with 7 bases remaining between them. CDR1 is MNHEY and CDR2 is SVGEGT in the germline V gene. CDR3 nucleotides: TGTGCCAGCAGTTACGGGGGAACCTACGAGCAGTACTTC. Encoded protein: CASSYGGTYEQYF.

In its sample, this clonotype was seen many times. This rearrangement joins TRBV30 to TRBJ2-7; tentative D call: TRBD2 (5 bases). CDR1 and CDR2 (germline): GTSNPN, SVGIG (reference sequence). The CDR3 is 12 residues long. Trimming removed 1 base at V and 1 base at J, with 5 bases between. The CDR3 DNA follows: TGTGCCTGGAGTGGCGGGTCCTACGAGCAGTACTTC. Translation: CAWSGGSYEQYF.

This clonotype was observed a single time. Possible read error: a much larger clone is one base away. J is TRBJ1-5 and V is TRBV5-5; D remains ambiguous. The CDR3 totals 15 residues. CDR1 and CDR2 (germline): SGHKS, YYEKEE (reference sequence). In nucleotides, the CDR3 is TGTGCCGGCAGCTTATTAGGTTTACTCTATCAGCCCCAGCATTTT. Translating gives CAGSLLGLLYQPQHF.

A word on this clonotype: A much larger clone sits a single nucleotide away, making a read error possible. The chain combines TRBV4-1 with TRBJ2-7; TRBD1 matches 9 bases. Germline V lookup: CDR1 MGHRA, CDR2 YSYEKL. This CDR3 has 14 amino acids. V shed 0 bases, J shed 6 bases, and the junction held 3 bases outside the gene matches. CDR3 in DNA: TGCGCCAGCAGCCAAGATCGGACAGGGGCCGAGCAGTACTTC. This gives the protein CASSQDRTGAEQYF.

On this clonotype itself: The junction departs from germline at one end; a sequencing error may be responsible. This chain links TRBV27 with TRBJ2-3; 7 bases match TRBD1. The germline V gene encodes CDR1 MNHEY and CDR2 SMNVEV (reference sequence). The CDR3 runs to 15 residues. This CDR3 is CASSSGTVYTDTQCF. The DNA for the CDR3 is TGTGCCAGCAGTTCCGGGACAGTATACACAGATACGCAGTGTTTT.

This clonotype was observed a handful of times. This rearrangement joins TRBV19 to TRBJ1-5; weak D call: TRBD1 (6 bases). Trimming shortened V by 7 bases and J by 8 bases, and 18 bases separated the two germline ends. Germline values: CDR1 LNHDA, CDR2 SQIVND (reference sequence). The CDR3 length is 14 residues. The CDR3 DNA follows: TGTGCCAGTAACCCGTGGGGGGCCTTTGAGCCCCAGCATTTT. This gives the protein CASNPWGAFEPQHF.